This TCR beta chain was identified during a study of blood T cell repertoires in COVID-19. The protocol was immunoSEQ multiplex PCR, while the TCRdb copy is restricted to in-frame clones and leaves out a portion. In the table there are approximately 300,000 clones, roughly nine tenths of which are singletons. Germline lookup yields CDR1 SNHLY and CDR2 FYNNEI. The germline V and J ends were trimmed by 2 bases and 3 bases, with 14 bases remaining between them. The CDR3 sequence is 15 residues long. This TCR derives from a man aged 60 to 75 who had recovered from COVID-19. The specimen sequenced was PBMCs or T cells enriched from blood (not recorded which). The V and J genes are TRBV2 and TRBJ2-7, with D possibly being TRBD2 (5 bases). The CDR3, as DNA: TGTGCCAGCAGTGAAATGTTGGGAGTCCTCTACGAGCAGTACTTC. It translates to CASSEMLGVLYEQYF.